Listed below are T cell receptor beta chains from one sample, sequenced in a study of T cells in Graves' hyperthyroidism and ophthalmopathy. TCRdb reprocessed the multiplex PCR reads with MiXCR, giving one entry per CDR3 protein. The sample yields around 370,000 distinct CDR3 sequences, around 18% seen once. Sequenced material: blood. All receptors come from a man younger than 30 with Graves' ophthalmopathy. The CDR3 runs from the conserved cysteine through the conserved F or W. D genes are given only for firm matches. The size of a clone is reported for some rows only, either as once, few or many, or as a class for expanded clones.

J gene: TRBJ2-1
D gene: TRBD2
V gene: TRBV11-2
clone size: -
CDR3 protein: CASSLDLAGGLASYNEQFF
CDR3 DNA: TGTGCCAGCAGCTTAGATCTAGCGGGGGGGTTAGCGTCCTACAATGAGCAGTTCTTC

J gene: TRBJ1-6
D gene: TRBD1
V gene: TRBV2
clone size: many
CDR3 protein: CASSETGGENSPLHF
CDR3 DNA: TGTGCCAGCAGTGAGACAGGGGGTGAGAATTCACCCCTCCACTTT

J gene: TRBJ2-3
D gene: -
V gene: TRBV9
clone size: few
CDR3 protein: CASSNRPGGTDTQYF
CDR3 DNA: TGTGCCAGCAGTAACCGCCCGGGGGGCACAGATACGCAGTATTTT

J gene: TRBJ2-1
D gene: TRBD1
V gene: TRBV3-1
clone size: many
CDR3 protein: CASSPTVGQGGDEQFF
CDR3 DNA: TGTGCCAGCAGCCCTACCGTGGGACAGGGAGGCGATGAGCAGTTCTTC

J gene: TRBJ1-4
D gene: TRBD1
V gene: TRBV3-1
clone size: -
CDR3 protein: CASSPKVRTGVEKLFF
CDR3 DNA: TGTGCCAGCAGCCCAAAAGTGAGGACAGGGGTTGAAAAACTGTTTTTT

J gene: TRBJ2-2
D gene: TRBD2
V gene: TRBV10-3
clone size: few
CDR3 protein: CAITSGAEGTGELFF
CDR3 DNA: TGTGCCATCACGAGCGGGGCTGAAGGGACCGGGGAGCTGTTTTTT

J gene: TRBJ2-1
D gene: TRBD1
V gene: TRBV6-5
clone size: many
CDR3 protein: CASSYSGTANNEQFF
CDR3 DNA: TGTGCCAGCAGTTACTCCGGGACAGCGAACAATGAGCAGTTCTTC

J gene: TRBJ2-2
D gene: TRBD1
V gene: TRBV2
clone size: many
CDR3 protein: CASHVRGRPGELFF
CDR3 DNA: TGTGCCAGCCACGTCAGGGGGCGCCCCGGGGAGCTGTTTTTT

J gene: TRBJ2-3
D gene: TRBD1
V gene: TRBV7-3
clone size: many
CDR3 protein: CASSLNPGTGPKDTQYF
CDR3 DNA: TGTGCCAGCAGCCTAAACCCCGGGACAGGTCCAAAGGATACGCAGTATTTT

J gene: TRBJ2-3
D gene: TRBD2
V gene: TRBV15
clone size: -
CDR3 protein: CATSIGTSGGSDTQYF
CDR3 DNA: TGTGCCACCAGCATAGGGACTAGCGGGGGCTCAGATACGCAGTATTTT

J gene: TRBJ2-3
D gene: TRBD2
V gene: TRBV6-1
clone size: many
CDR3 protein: CASSEASGGATDTQYF
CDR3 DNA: TGTGCCAGCAGTGAAGCTAGCGGGGGGGCCACAGATACGCAGTATTTT

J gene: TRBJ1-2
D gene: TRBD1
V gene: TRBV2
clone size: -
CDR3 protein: CASREGGQGTDGYTF
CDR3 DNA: TGTGCCAGCAGGGAAGGGGGACAGGGGACTGATGGCTACACCTTC

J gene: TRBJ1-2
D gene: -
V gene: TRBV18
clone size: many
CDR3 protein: CASSPVDGYTF
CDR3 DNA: TGTGCCAGCTCACCAGTGGATGGCTACACCTTC

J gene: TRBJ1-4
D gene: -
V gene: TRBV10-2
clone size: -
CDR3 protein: CASRPEKLFF
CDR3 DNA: TGCGCCAGCCGGCCTGAAAAACTGTTTTTT

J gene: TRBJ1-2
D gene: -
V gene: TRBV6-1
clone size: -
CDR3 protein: CASSQTGLDGYTF
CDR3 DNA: TGTGCCAGCAGCCAAACAGGGTTGGATGGCTACACCTTC

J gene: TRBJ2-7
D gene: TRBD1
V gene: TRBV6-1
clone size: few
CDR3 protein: CASRTGTVYEQYF
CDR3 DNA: TGTGCCAGCAGGACCGGGACAGTTTACGAGCAGTACTTC

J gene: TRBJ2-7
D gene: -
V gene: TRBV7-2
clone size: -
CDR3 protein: CASSLGGGWDEQYF
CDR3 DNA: TGTGCCAGCAGCTTAGGCGGCGGTTGGGACGAGCAGTACTTC

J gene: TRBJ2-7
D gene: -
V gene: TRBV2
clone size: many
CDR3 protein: CASGMTYEQYF
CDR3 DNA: TGTGCCAGCGGGATGACCTACGAGCAGTACTTC

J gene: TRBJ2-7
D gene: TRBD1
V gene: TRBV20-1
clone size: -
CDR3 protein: CSARDPARDRGVSEQYF
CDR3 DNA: TGCAGTGCTAGAGATCCCGCCCGGGACAGGGGGGTCTCCGAGCAGTACTTC

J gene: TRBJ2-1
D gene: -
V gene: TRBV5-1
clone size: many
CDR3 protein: CASSLNPPGPQFF
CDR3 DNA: TGCGCCAGCAGCCTGAACCCACCGGGGCCACAGTTCTTC

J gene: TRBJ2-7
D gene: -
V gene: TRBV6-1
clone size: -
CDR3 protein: CASSDSPPYEQYF
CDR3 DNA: TGTGCCAGCAGTGACAGCCCCCCCTACGAGCAGTACTTC

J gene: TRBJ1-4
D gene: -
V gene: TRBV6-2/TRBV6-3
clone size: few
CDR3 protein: CASSPGRVDEKLFF
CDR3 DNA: TGTGCCAGCAGTCCGGGCAGGGTTGATGAAAAACTGTTTTTT

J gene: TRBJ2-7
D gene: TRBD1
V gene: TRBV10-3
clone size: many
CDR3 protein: CAIRSQSAGTAYEQYF
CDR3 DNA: TGTGCCATCAGATCGCAAAGCGCCGGGACAGCCTACGAGCAGTACTTC

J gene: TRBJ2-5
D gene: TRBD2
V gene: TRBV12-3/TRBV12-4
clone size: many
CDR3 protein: CASSTGLAGKYQETQYF
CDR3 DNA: TGTGCCAGCAGTACGGGACTAGCGGGGAAGTACCAAGAGACCCAGTACTTC

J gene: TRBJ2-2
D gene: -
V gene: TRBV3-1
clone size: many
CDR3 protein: CASSQDPGELFF
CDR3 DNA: TGTGCCAGCAGCCAAGACCCGGGGGAGCTGTTTTTT

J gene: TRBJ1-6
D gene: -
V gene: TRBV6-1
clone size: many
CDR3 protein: CASRTGSLGGPLHF
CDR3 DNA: TGTGCCAGCAGGACAGGCTCCCTCGGTGGACCCCTCCACTTT

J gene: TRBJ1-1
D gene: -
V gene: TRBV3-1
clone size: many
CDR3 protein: CASSQGLIYGGEAFF
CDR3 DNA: TGTGCCAGCAGCCAAGGGCTTATCTATGGGGGCGAAGCTTTCTTT

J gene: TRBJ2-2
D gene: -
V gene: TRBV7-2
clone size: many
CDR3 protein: CASSLKRASGPGELFF
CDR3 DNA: TGTGCCAGCAGCCTAAAGCGGGCCAGCGGACCCGGGGAGCTGTTTTTT

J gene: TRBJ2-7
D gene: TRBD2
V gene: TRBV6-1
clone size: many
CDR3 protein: CASRVAGGTSEQYF
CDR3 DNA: TGTGCCAGCAGGGTGGCGGGGGGAACGTCCGAGCAGTACTTC

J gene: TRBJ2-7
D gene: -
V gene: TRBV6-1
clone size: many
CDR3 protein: CASADQGDAREQYF
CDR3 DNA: TGTGCCAGCGCTGATCAGGGCGACGCTCGCGAGCAGTACTTC

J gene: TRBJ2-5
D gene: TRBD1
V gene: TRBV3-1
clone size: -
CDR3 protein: CASSQDRGPMEETQYF
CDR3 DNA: TGTGCCAGCAGCCAGGACAGGGGGCCCATGGAGGAGACCCAGTACTTC

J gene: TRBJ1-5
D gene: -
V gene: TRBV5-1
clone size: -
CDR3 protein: CASSQDLRDGQPQHF
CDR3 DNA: TGCGCCAGCAGCCAAGATCTGCGGGACGGTCAGCCCCAGCATTTT

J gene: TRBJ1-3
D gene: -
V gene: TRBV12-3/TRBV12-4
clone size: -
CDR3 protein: CASSLAKGGKGTIYF
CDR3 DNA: TGTGCCAGCAGTTTAGCGAAAGGGGGTAAGGGCACCATATATTTT

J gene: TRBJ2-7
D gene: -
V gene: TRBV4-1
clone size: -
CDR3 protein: CASSQVGSLYEQYF
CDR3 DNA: TGCGCCAGCAGCCAAGTAGGGTCCCTCTACGAGCAGTACTTC

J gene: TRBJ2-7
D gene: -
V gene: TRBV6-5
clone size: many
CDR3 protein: CASSGDGSSYEQYF
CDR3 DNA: TGTGCCAGCAGCGGGGACGGAAGCTCCTACGAGCAGTACTTC

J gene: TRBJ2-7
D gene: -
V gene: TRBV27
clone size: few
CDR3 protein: CASSRYSGGGEQYF
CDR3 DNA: TGTGCCAGCAGCAGATACTCCGGGGGTGGGGAGCAGTACTTC

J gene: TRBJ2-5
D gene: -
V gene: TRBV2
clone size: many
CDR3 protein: CASRTGTNEETQYF
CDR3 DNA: TGTGCCAGCAGAACCGGGACAAATGAGGAGACCCAGTACTTC

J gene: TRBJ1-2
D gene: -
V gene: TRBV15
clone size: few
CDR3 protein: CATSHPSGGLDGYTF
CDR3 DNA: TGTGCCACCAGCCACCCCAGTGGGGGATTAGATGGCTACACCTTC

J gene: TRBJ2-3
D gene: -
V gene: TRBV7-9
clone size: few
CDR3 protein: CASSLFAPDTDTQYF
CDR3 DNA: TGTGCCAGCAGCTTATTCGCTCCCGACACAGATACGCAGTATTTT

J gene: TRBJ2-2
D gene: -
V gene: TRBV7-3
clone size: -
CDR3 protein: CASASLEFAGELFF
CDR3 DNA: TGTGCCAGCGCCTCTTTAGAGTTCGCCGGGGAGCTGTTTTTT

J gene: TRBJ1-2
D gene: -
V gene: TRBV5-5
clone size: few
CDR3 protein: CASSLEAFSDYGYTF
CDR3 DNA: TGTGCCAGCAGCTTGGAGGCTTTCTCGGACTATGGCTACACCTTC

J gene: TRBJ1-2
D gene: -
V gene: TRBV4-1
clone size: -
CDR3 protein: CASSQDEPPNNYGYTF
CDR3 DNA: TGCGCCAGCAGCCAAGATGAGCCACCCAATAACTATGGCTACACCTTC

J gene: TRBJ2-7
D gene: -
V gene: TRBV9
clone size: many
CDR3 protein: CASSVELNDWEQYF
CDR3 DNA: TGTGCCAGCAGCGTAGAATTGAACGATTGGGAGCAGTACTTC

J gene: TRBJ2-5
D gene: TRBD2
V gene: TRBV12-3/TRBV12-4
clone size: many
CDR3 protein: CASSTGLAQETQYF
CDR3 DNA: TGTGCCAGCAGTACGGGACTAGCGCAAGAGACCCAGTACTTC

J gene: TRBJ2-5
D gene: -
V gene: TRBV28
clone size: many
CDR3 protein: CASSFAGRIQETQYF
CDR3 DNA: TGTGCCAGCAGTTTCGCGGGACGGATTCAAGAGACCCAGTACTTC